This passage covers 24 T cell receptor beta chains from one sample sequenced in a study of cytomegalovirus exposure and HLA in healthy donors. In the PCR, 60 Vbeta and 13 Jbeta primers were used. Here immunoSEQ multiplex PCR was the method, and the copy in TCRdb shows in-frame clones only, minus some. The table shows under 200,000 clones, with 70% to 80% occurring only once. Sequenced input: PBMCs. These receptors originate from a male donor in good health and CMV-seropositive.

Concerning this clone: The same CDR3 is also encoded by other DNA sequences in this sample. This rearrangement joins TRBV5-4 to TRBJ2-7; D uncertain. Between the trimmed V and J ends, which lost 0 bases and 4 bases, there was a span of 5 bases. CDR3 length: 12 amino acids. CDR1 SGHNT and CDR2 YYREEE come from the germline V gene (reference sequence). The CDR3 is CASSLDGYEQYF. The CDR3 DNA follows: TGTGCCAGCAGCTTGGACGGTTACGAGCAGTACTTC.

The V call is TRBV29-1, the J call TRBJ2-1, with D possibly TRBD2 on 5 matching bases. Per germline, CDR1 SQVTM and CDR2 ANQGSEA. V shed 4 bases and J shed 3 bases, with 16 bases lying between them. The CDR3 is made up of 15 amino acids. The CDR3 DNA is TGCAGCGTTGTAGAGGACTCCTGGATCTACAATGAGCAGTTCTTC. It encodes CSVVEDSWIYNEQFF.

The chain uses TRBV6-6 and TRBJ2-7; 7 bases fit TRBD2. Germline V lookup: CDR1 MNHNY, CDR2 SVGAGI (reference sequence). The CDR3 loop spans 16 amino acids. V dropped 8 bases and J dropped 3; count of bases not matched to a gene: 16. The chain's CDR3 is CASGTGGEAFIYEQYF. For the CDR3, the DNA is TGTGCCAGCGGGACGGGGGGAGAAGCTTTTATCTACGAGCAGTACTTC.

The sample holds one count of this clone. This rearrangement joins TRBV4-1 to TRBJ2-1, with D maybe TRBD1 (6 bases). The CDR3 is 14 amino acids. The V and J ends lost 7 bases and 7 bases respectively, with 17 bases between them. Germline V gives CDR1 MGHRA, CDR2 YSYEKL. CDR3 protein: CASILRGGINEQFF. The CDR3 DNA sequence: TGCGCCAGCATTTTGCGAGGGGGAATTAATGAGCAGTTCTTC.

The chain carries TRBV7-3 and TRBJ2-3; 7 positions match TRBD2. CDR3 length: 14 residues. Per germline, CDR1 SGHTA and CDR2 FQGTGA. V was pared by 4 bases and J by 3 bases, with 4 bases of the junction left unmatched. CDR3 sequence: CASSYSGVTDTQYF. The CDR3 DNA follows: TGTGCCAGCAGCTACAGCGGGGTGACAGATACGCAGTATTTT.

This clone has just a few counts. This chain connects TRBV7-2 to TRBJ1-1; TRBD1 is a possible D gene (5 bases). Germline loops: CDR1 SGHTA, CDR2 FQGNSA. The CDR3 is 14 residues long. V was pared by 1 base and J by 4 bases, with 10 bases between. DNA of the CDR3: TGTGCCAGCAGCTTAGTAGGCGGGGCCACTGAAGCTTTCTTT. This codes for CASSLVGGATEAFF.

V usage is TRBV7-3 and J usage is TRBJ2-5; a weak D match, TRBD2 (5 bases). This CDR3 region has 15 residues. Per germline, CDR1 SGHTA and CDR2 FQGTGA. V lost 3 bases, J lost 5 bases, and 16 bases lay in between. The CDR3, as DNA: TGTGCCAGCAGCTTTATTGGGGAGAGTAAGGAGACCCAGTACTTC. Translating gives CASSFIGESKETQYF.

Only a few counts were recorded for this clone. This chain links TRBV7-9 with TRBJ1-2, with 8 positions matching TRBD1. V shed 3 bases, J shed 8 bases, and the junction held 5 bases outside the gene matches. Germline CDR1 SEHNR, CDR2 FQNEAQ (reference sequence). CDR3 length: 13 residues. CDR3 nucleotides: TGTGCCAGCAGCTTGGCAGGGGGCTCCGGCTACACCTTC. Protein product: CASSLAGGSGYTF.

V is TRBV6-4 and J is TRBJ1-2, with D perhaps matching TRBD1 (5 bases). The ends were cut back, 0 bases at V and 7 bases at J, with 12 bases in the middle. This CDR3 contains 14 residues. Germline-derived CDR1 and CDR2 are MRHNA and SNTAGT. The CDR3: CASSDSSGVAGYTF. The CDR3 DNA is TGTGCCAGCAGTGACTCATCGGGGGTAGCTGGCTACACCTTC.

The genes are TRBV5-1 and TRBJ2-5, with D hard to call. Germline CDR1 is SGHRS and CDR2 is YFSETQ. Trimming removed 2 bases from V and 1 base from J, with 6 bases in between. CDR3 length: 13 residues. The CDR3, as DNA: TGCGCCAGCAGCTTATCCGGCCAAGAGACCCAGTACTTC. Translation gives CASSLSGQETQYF.

V gene TRBV6-5 combines with J gene TRBJ1-1, with 9 bases identical to TRBD1. The CDR3 is 15 amino acids. CDR1 and CDR2 from the germline V gene are MNHEY and SVGAGI. V lost 6 bases to trimming and J lost 3 bases; unmatched junction nucleotides: 8. In DNA form, the CDR3 reads TGTGCCAGCAGCATGACAGGGGGTATAGACACTGAAGCTTTCTTT. This codes for CASSMTGGIDTEAFF.

The V and J genes are TRBV6-5 and TRBJ2-7; TRBD1 is a possible D gene (5 bases). The CDR3 covers 14 residues. Germline V lookup: CDR1 MNHEY, CDR2 SVGAGI. V was clipped by 0 bases and J by 7 bases, with 13 bases between them. The CDR3 DNA follows: TGTGCCAGCAGTTACTCGGGGCTGGGGCAGGAGCAGTACTTC. This encodes CASSYSGLGQEQYF.

The chain links TRBV2 to TRBJ2-7; 12 nucleotides agree with TRBD2. The CDR3 totals 15 residues. Germline V gene data show CDR1 as SNHLY and CDR2 as FYNNEI. With V trimmed by 6 bases and J by 7 bases, 10 bases remained unmatched. In nucleotides, the CDR3 is TGTGCCAGCAGCGGGCTGACTAGCGGGAGTGGTGAGCAGTACTTC. Encoded protein: CASSGLTSGSGEQYF.

The chain uses TRBV5-1 and TRBJ2-7; 13 bases are shared with TRBD2. The CDR3 totals 15 residues. Germline assignment: CDR1 SGHRS and CDR2 YFSETQ. V shed 3 bases and J 3 bases; nucleotides not matched to a gene: 3. The CDR3 is CASSSWTSGGYEQYF. CDR3 nucleotides: TGCGCCAGCAGCTCCTGGACTAGCGGGGGCTACGAGCAGTACTTC.

A word on this clone: The sample contains more than one DNA sequence encoding this CDR3. V usage is TRBV11-2 and J usage is TRBJ2-3, with a possible D match to TRBD2 (5 bases). The CDR3 has 14 residues. CDR1 is SGHAT and CDR2 is FQNNGV in the germline V gene. Trimming shortened V by 1 base and J by 0 bases, and 5 bases separated the two germline ends. The CDR3 loop is CASSLGTSTDTQYF. The CDR3 nucleotides are TGTGCCAGCAGCTTAGGGACTAGCACAGATACGCAGTATTTT.

This clone was observed a few times. V is TRBV9 and J is TRBJ2-7; 8 nucleotides agree with TRBD1. The CDR3 loop spans 15 amino acids. Unmatched junction bases numbered 11, after V lost 6 bases and J lost 3 bases. Germline CDR1 and CDR2: SGDLS and YYNGEE. The CDR3 region has the DNA TGTGCCAGCACCGTCGGACAGGGAGAGGGCTACGAGCAGTACTTC. It is translated as CASTVGQGEGYEQYF.

V is TRBV18 and J is TRBJ2-7; 9 bases match TRBD1. Germline CDR1 KGHSH, CDR2 LQKENI. V lost 4 bases, J lost 2 bases, and 6 bases stayed unmatched. This CDR3 contains 15 residues. Written as DNA, the CDR3 is TGTGCCAGCTCACTGGGGACAGGGAGCACCTACGAGCAGTACTTC. Amino acid sequence: CASSLGTGSTYEQYF.

This clone has a handful of counts. This chain uses TRBV18 with TRBJ2-1; 9 bases match TRBD2. Trimming at V came to 9 bases and at J to 5 bases, leaving 8 bases not matched to a gene. The CDR3 contains 14 residues. Germline loops: CDR1 KGHSH, CDR2 LQKENI. The CDR3 sequence: CASSEAGGNNEQFF. CDR3 DNA: TGTGCCAGTTCTGAAGCGGGAGGCAACAATGAGCAGTTCTTC.

The chain couples TRBV7-2 to TRBJ2-1; 9 nucleotides agree with TRBD2. The CDR3 contains 14 residues. With V trimmed by 2 bases and J by 10 bases, 6 bases remained unmatched. Germline V gene data show CDR1 as SGHTA and CDR2 as FQGNSA. This CDR3 reads CASSLSRGGQEQFF. In DNA, the CDR3 is TGTGCCAGCAGCTTATCGCGGGGGGGCCAAGAGCAGTTCTTC.

This sequence joins TRBV9 and TRBJ2-3; unclear D gene. The V end lost 4 bases, the J end lost 6 bases, and 9 bases lay between the germline ends. The CDR3 is 12 residues long. CDR1 is SGDLS, CDR2 YYNGEE, per germline. CDR3 amino acids: CASSPRADTQYF. DNA of the CDR3: TGTGCCAGCAGCCCTCGAGCTGATACGCAGTATTTT. The variable domain in full, with the rest retrieved from reference TRBV9 and TRBJ2-3, is DSGVTQTPKHLITATGQRVTLRCSPRSGDLSVYWYQQSLDQGLQFLIQYYNGEERAKGNILERFSAQQFPDLHSELNLSSLELGDSALYFCASSPRADTQYFGPGTRLTVL.

This clone was observed a few times. The chain employs TRBV5-6 and TRBJ2-7; D remains unclear. CDR3 length equals 12 residues. Germline-derived CDR1 and CDR2 are SGHDT and YYEEEE. V lost 3 bases and J lost 3, with 7 bases in between. The chain's CDR3 is CASSSYGYEQYF. CDR3 nucleotides: TGTGCCAGCAGCTCTTACGGCTACGAGCAGTACTTC.

This clone was counted a few times. V and J are TRBV7-2 and TRBJ2-2, with 8 bases that match TRBD2. The V gene's germline CDR1 is SGHTA and CDR2 FQGNSA. The CDR3 sequence is 14 residues long. V was clipped by 5 bases and J by 6 bases; unmatched bases: 5. The CDR3 spells CASSRGGKPGELFF. CDR3 coding DNA: TGTGCCAGCAGCCGGGGGGGGAAACCCGGGGAGCTGTTTTTT.

This clone was seen once. The V and J genes are TRBV5-4 and TRBJ2-2, with no clear D. This CDR3 comprises 14 residues. Looked up from germline, CDR1 is SGHNT and CDR2 is YYREEE (reference sequence). With 4 bases removed from V and 4 bases from J, the gap between germline ends came to 11 bases. CDR3: CASSRSWATGELFF. Here the CDR3 DNA reads TGTGCCAGCAGCCGCTCCTGGGCCACCGGGGAGCTGTTTTTT.

This clone was detected only a few times. The chain's CDR3 is CASSHSGSESYEQYF. In DNA form, the CDR3 reads TGTGCCAGCAGCCATAGCGGGAGCGAATCCTACGAGCAGTACTTC. The chain employs TRBV6-1 and TRBJ2-7; 9 bases fit TRBD2. Trimming removed 6 bases from V and 1 base from J; junction bases left unmatched: 7. The CDR3 totals 15 residues. Germline lookup yields CDR1 MNHNS and CDR2 SASEGT.